The 15 T cell receptor beta chains presented below share a single source sample, sequenced in a study of beta chain features in type 1 diabetes. The authors reverse transcribed all of the isolated RNA, so sequencing captured expressed TCRB transcripts. The table came from immunoSEQ multiplex PCR; TCRdb's copy has only in-frame clones and leaves some out. Found here are around 21,000 clones, around 50% of them singletons; the top ten hold approximately 0.46%. The sample comprised stem cell memory CD4+ T cells from blood. Every receptor here comes from a man younger than 30 in good health.

This rearrangement joins TRBV18 to TRBJ2-7; TRBD2 is a possible D gene (5 bases). CDR1 KGHSH and CDR2 LQKENI come from the germline V gene. The CDR3 is made up of 15 amino acids. The V gene lost 6 bases and the J gene lost 3 bases, with 18 bases spanning the gap. Here the CDR3 DNA reads TGTGCCAGCTCCTCGGGGTCGGCAGGCATCTACGAGCAGTACTTC. Translated, it gives CASSSGSAGIYEQYF.

A few counts support this clone. V usage is TRBV10-3 and J usage is TRBJ2-1; 9 nucleotides line up with TRBD2. In germline, CDR1 is ENHRY, CDR2 SYGVKD. The CDR3 is 14 amino acids. The trim removed 9 bases at V and 3 bases at J, leaving 6 bases unmatched. Here the CDR3 reads CAISPSGIYNEQFF. The CDR3 DNA reads TGTGCCATATCCCCTAGCGGGATCTACAATGAGCAGTTCTTC.

The chain recombines TRBV5-6 with TRBJ2-6, with 7 bases aligning to TRBD1. J gave up 0 bases and V 4 bases, and 7 bases lay outside the gene matches. CDR1 and CDR2 from the germline V gene are SGHDT and YYEEEE. This CDR3 comprises 17 residues. CDR3: CASSQQGTLSGANVLTF. The CDR3 DNA reads TGTGCCAGCAGCCAACAGGGGACCCTCTCTGGGGCCAACGTCCTGACTTTC.

This chain uses TRBV6-6 with TRBJ2-5; a weak D match, TRBD2 (5 bases). Trimming shortened V by 4 bases and J by 9 bases, and 21 bases separated the two germline ends. The CDR3 covers 15 residues. Germline V gene data show CDR1 as MNHNY and CDR2 as SVGAGI (reference sequence). The CDR3, as DNA: TGTGCCAGCAGTTCCGGACCACTCCCCACGGAGGCCCAGTACTTC. It encodes CASSSGPLPTEAQYF.

This clone has a handful of counts. As DNA, the CDR3 is TGTGCCAGCAGCTTAGGTGGCAGTCTCTACGAGCAGTACTTC. Its translation is CASSLGGSLYEQYF. This chain uses TRBV7-2 with TRBJ2-7; D gene ambiguous. The CDR3 is 14 amino acids. The V end lost 1 base, the J end lost 3 bases, and 10 bases lay between the germline ends. Germline-derived CDR1 and CDR2 are SGHTA and FQGNSA.

The chain uses TRBV7-6 and TRBJ2-5; D is ambiguous. V dropped 1 base and J dropped 3 bases, with 6 bases sitting between them. Germline values: CDR1 SGHVS, CDR2 FNYEAQ. This CDR3 is 13 amino acids long. CDR3 sequence reads: CASSLVAEETQYF. The CDR3 bases are TGTGCCAGCAGCTTAGTGGCAGAAGAGACCCAGTACTTC.

The chain joins TRBV2 to TRBJ2-3; a weak D match, TRBD1 (6 bases). Germline V gene sequence: CDR1 SNHLY, CDR2 FYNNEI. The CDR3 runs to 15 residues. The V end was cut by 3 bases, the J end by 6 bases, with 16 bases between. CDR3: CASSDDGRGWDTQYF. The DNA of the CDR3 is TGTGCCAGCAGTGATGATGGCAGGGGTTGGGATACGCAGTATTTT.

This sequence joins TRBV28 and TRBJ2-1, with D maybe TRBD2 (7 bases). V was shortened by 6 bases and J by 3 bases, with 15 bases between the two germline ends. CDR1 is MDHEN and CDR2 is SYDVKM in the germline V gene. The CDR3 runs 15 residues. In DNA, the CDR3 is TGTGCCAGCAGGCTATGGGGGGGCGGCTACAATGAGCAGTTCTTC. Protein sequence: CASRLWGGGYNEQFF.

This chain uses TRBV27 with TRBJ2-7; 10 bases agree with TRBD2. The germline V gene has CDR1 MNHEY and CDR2 SMNVEV (reference sequence). The CDR3 sequence is 17 residues long. V trimming: 5 bases; J trimming: 4 bases; junction bases outside the gene matches: 14. In nucleotides, the CDR3 is TGTGCCAGCAGTGGCACATCAACTAGCGGGGTCAATTACGAGCAGTACTTC. It translates to CASSGTSTSGVNYEQYF.

Only a few counts were recorded for this clone. DNA of the CDR3: TGTGCCTGGAGTGTACGGACAGGGAGGTTTGGCAATTCACCCCTCCACTTT. Its protein is CAWSVRTGRFGNSPLHF. The rearrangement joins TRBV30 to TRBJ1-6, with 8 bases identical to TRBD1. Germline V gene data show CDR1 as GTSNPN and CDR2 as SVGIG (reference sequence). This CDR3 region has 17 residues. After removal of 0 bases from V and 7 bases from J, the junction contained 11 bases not matched to a gene. Filled out from reference TRBV30 and TRBJ1-6, the complete variable domain reads SQTIHQWPATLVQPVGSPLSLECTVEGTSNPNLYWYRQAAGRGLQLLFYSVGIGQISSEVPQNLSASRPQDRQFILSSKKLLLSDSGFYLCAWSVRTGRFGNSPLHFGNGTRLTVT.

This clone was observed a few times. V usage is TRBV5-1 and J usage is TRBJ2-1; D uncertain. The CDR3 is 13 amino acids. The V end was cut by 2 bases, the J end by 7 bases, with 10 bases between. CDR1 is SGHRS and CDR2 is YFSETQ in the germline V gene. CDR3 nucleotide sequence: TGCGCCAGCAGCTTCCCCACTGGTAATGAGCAGTTCTTC. This translates into CASSFPTGNEQFF.

V gene TRBV6-6 combines with J gene TRBJ2-7; a possible D gene is TRBD2 (5 bases). The V end was cut by 6 bases, the J end by 0 bases, with 12 bases between. CDR3 length: 14 residues. Germline V gene lookup returns CDR1 MNHNY and CDR2 SVGAGI (reference sequence). The CDR3 DNA is TGTGCCAGCAGCCCCCCGAGCGGCTCCTACGAGCAGTACTTC. It encodes CASSPPSGSYEQYF.

This clone was detected once. The chain carries TRBV30 and TRBJ1-1; possible D gene TRBD1, 6 bases. The CDR3 is 13 amino acids. The germline CDR1 and CDR2 sequences are GTSNPN and SVGIG (reference sequence). V was clipped by 0 bases and J by 2 bases, with 7 bases between them. CDR3 sequence: CAWSVQGNTEAFF. CDR3 DNA sequence: TGTGCCTGGAGTGTACAGGGTAACACTGAAGCTTTCTTT. Full variable domain (outside the CDR3, taken from reference TRBV30 and TRBJ1-1): SQTIHQWPATLVQPVGSPLSLECTVEGTSNPNLYWYRQAAGRGLQLLFYSVGIGQISSEVPQNLSASRPQDRQFILSSKKLLLSDSGFYLCAWSVQGNTEAFFGQGTRLTVV.

V is TRBV18 and J is TRBJ2-1, with D tentatively TRBD1 (6 bases). The CDR3 has 17 amino acids. Germline assignment: CDR1 KGHSH and CDR2 LQKENI. Trimming stripped 4 bases from V and 8 bases from J, with 24 bases between. The CDR3 protein is CASSRSGERGLHHEQFF. The CDR3 DNA is TGTGCCAGCTCACGCTCAGGGGAGAGGGGGTTACACCATGAGCAGTTCTTC.

The rearrangement joins TRBV19 to TRBJ2-1; 8 positions match TRBD2. The CDR3 consists of 15 residues. Trimming at V came to 2 bases and at J to 6 bases, leaving 6 bases not matched to a gene. Germline lookup yields CDR1 LNHDA and CDR2 SQIVND (reference sequence). DNA for the CDR3: TGTGCCAGTAGTATAACGGGGGGGCCTGGCAATGAGCAGTTCTTC. Its protein product is CASSITGGPGNEQFF. The whole variable domain, remainder taken from reference TRBV19 and TRBJ2-1, is DGGITQSPKYLFRKEGQNVTLSCEQNLNHDAMYWYRQDPGQGLRLIYYSQIVNDFQKGDIAEGYSVSREKKESFPLTVTSAQKNPTAFYLCASSITGGPGNEQFFGPGTRLTVL.